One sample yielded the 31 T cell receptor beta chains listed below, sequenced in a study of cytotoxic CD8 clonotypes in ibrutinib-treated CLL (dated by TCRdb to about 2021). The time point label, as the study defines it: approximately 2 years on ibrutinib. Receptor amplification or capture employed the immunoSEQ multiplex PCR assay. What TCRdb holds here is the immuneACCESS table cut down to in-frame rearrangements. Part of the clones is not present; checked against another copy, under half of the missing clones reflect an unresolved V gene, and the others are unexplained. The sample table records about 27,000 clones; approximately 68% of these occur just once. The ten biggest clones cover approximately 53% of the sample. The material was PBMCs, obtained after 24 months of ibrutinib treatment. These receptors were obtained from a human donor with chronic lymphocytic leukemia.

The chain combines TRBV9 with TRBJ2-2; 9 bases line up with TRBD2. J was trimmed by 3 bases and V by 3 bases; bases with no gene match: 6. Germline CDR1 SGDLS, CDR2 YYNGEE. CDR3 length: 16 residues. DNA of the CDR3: TGTGCCAGCAGCGCCGGGACTAGCTTATACACCGGGGAGCTGTTTTTT. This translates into CASSAGTSLYTGELFF.

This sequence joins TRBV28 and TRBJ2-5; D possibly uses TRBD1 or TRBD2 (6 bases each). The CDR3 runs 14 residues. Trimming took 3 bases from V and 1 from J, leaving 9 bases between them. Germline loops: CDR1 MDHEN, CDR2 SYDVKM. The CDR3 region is CASSLGGFQETQYF. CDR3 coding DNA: TGTGCCAGCAGTTTGGGGGGCTTCCAAGAGACCCAGTACTTC.

This chain's CDR3 is CASSPGYGYTF. CDR3 DNA: TGTGCCAGCAGTCCGGGGTATGGCTACACCTTC. The chain combines TRBV27 with TRBJ1-2; D not resolved. Trimming removed 5 bases at V and 5 bases at J, with 6 bases between. The CDR3 length is 11 residues. CDR1 is MNHEY and CDR2 is SMNVEV in the germline V gene (reference sequence).

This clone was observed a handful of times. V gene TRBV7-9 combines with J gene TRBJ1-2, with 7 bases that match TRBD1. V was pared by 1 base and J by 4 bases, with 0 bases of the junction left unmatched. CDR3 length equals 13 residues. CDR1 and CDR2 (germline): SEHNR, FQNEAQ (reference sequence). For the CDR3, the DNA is TGTGCCAGCAGCTTAGGACAGGGCTATGGCTACACCTTC. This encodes CASSLGQGYGYTF.

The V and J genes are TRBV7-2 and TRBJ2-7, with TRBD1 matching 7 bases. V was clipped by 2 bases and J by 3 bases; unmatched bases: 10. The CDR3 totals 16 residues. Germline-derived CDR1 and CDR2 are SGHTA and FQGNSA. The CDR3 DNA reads TGTGCCAGCAGCTTATCCGGACAGGTCAGGATCTACGAGCAGTACTTC. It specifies CASSLSGQVRIYEQYF. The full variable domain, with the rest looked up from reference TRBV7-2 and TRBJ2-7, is GAGVSQSPSNKVTEKGKDVELRCDPISGHTALYWYRQSLGQGLEFLIYFQGNSAPDKSGLPSDRFSAERTGGSVSTLTIQRTQQEDSAVYLCASSLSGQVRIYEQYFGPGTRLTVT.

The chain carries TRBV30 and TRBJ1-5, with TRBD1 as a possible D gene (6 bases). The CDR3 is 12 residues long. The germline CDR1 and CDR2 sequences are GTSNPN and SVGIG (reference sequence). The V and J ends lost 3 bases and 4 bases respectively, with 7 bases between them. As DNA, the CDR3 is TGTGCCTGGAGGCAGGGGAATCAGCCCCAGCATTTT. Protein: CAWRQGNQPQHF.

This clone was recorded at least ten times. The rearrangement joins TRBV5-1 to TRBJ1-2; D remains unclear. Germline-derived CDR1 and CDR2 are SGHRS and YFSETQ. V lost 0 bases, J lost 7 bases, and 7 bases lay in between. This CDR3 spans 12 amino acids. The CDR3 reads CASSLELGGYTF. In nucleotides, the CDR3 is TGCGCCAGCAGCTTGGAGCTGGGTGGCTACACCTTC. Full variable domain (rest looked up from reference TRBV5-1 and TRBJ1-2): KAGVTQTPRYLIKTRGQQVTLSCSPISGHRSVSWYQQTPGQGLQFLFEYFSETQRNKGNFPGRFSGRQFSNSRSEMNVSTLELGDSALYLCASSLELGGYTFGSGTRLTVV.

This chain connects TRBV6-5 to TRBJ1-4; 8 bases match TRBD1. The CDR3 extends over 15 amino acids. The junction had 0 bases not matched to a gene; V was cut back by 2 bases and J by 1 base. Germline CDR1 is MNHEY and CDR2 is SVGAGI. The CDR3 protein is CASSYDRGTNEKLFF. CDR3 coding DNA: TGTGCCAGCAGTTACGACAGGGGAACTAATGAAAAACTGTTTTTT.

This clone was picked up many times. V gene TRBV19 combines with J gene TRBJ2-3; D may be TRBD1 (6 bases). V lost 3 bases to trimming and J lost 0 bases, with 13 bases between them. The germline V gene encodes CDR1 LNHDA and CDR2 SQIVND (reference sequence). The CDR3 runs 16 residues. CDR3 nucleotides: TGTGCCAGTAGTATGGGGGCAGAAAAGAGCACAGATACGCAGTATTTT. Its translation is CASSMGAEKSTDTQYF.

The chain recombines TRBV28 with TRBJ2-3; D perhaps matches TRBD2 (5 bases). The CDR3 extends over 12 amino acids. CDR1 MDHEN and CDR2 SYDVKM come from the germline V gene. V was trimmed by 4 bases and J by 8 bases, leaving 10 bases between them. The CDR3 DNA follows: TGTGCCAGCAGTTCCTTAGCGTTTACGCAGTATTTT. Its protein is CASSSLAFTQYF.

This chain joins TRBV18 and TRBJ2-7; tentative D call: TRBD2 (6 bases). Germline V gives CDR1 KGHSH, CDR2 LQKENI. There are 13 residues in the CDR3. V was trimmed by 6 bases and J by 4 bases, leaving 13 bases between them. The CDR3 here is CASSHGTSYEQYF. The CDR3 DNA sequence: TGTGCCAGCTCCCACGGGACTTCTTACGAGCAGTACTTC.

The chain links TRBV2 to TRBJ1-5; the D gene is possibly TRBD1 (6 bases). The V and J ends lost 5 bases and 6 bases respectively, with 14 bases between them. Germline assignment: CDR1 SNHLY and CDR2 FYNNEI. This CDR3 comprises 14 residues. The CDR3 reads CASSPGTLIQPQHF. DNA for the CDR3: TGTGCCAGCAGTCCCGGGACACTAATTCAGCCCCAGCATTTT.

The CDR3 DNA is TGTGCCAGTAGTCGGCAGGGCAATGAAAAACTGTTTTTT. Translated, it gives CASSRQGNEKLFF. The V call is TRBV19, the J call TRBJ1-4; D is possibly TRBD1 (5 bases). The length of the CDR3 is 13 residues. The ends were cut back, 5 bases at V and 5 bases at J, with 9 bases in the middle. Germline loops: CDR1 LNHDA, CDR2 SQIVND (reference sequence).

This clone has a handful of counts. The CDR3 DNA reads TGTGCCAGCAGCCCGTTGACAGGAGTACTCTATGGCTACACCTTC. Protein: CASSPLTGVLYGYTF. The chain employs TRBV5-6 and TRBJ1-2, with D maybe TRBD1 (6 bases). Germline CDR1 and CDR2: SGHDT and YYEEEE. The CDR3 loop spans 15 amino acids. V was pared by 4 bases and J by 4 bases, with 17 bases between. The variable domain in full, completed from reference TRBV5-6 and TRBJ1-2, reads DAGVTQSPTHLIKTRGQQVTLRCSPKSGHDTVSWYQQALGQGPQFIFQYYEEEERQRGNFPDRFSGHQFPNYSSELNVNALLLGDSALYLCASSPLTGVLYGYTFGSGTRLTVV.

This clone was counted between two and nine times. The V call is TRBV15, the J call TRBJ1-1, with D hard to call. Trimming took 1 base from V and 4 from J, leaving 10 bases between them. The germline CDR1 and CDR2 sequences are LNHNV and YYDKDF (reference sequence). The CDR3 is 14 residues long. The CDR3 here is CATSRAGMGTEAFF. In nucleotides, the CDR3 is TGTGCCACCAGCAGAGCAGGAATGGGCACTGAAGCTTTCTTT.

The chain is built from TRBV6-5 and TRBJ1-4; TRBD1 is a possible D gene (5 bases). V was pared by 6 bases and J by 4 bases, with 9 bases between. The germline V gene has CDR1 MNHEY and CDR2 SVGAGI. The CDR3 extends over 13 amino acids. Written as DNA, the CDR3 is TGTGCCAGCAGGGGGGGGTATAATGAAAAACTGTTTTTT. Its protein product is CASRGGYNEKLFF.

CDR3 in DNA: TGTGCCAGCAGGAGAGCCTACGAGCAGTACTTC. Translation gives CASRRAYEQYF. The chain carries TRBV6-5 and TRBJ2-7; D remains unclear. The CDR3 loop spans 11 amino acids. The germline V gene has CDR1 MNHEY and CDR2 SVGAGI. V was clipped by 6 bases and J by 2 bases, with 5 bases between them.

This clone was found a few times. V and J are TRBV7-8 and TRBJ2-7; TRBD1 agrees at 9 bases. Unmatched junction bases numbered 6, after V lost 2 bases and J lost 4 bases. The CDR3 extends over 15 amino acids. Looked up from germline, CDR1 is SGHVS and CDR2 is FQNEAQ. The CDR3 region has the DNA TGTGCCAGCAGCTTAACGGGACAGGGTCGGTACGAGCAGTACTTC. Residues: CASSLTGQGRYEQYF.

The chain's CDR3 is CASKGGGGITEAFF. The DNA for the CDR3 is TGCGCCAGCAAGGGAGGGGGAGGGATCACTGAAGCTTTCTTT. The chain carries TRBV10-2 and TRBJ1-1; possible D gene TRBD1, 6 bases. This CDR3 is built from 14 residues. The germline V gene has CDR1 WSHSY and CDR2 SAAADI. V gave up 7 bases and J gave up 4 bases, with 16 bases separating them.

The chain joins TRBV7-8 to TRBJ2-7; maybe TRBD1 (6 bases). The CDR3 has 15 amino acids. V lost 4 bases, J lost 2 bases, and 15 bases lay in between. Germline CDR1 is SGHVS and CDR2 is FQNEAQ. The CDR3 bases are TGTGCCAGCAGCTACGTTCCGGGACAACCCTACGAGCAGTACTTC. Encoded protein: CASSYVPGQPYEQYF.

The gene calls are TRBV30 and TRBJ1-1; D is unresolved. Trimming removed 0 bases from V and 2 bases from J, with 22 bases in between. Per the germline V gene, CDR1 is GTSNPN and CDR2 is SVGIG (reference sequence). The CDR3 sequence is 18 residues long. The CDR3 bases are TGTGCCTGGAGTGTATGGTTCGCCAGAGAGAGAATTAACACTGAAGCTTTCTTT. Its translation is CAWSVWFARERINTEAFF. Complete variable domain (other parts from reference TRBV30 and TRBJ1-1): SQTIHQWPATLVQPVGSPLSLECTVEGTSNPNLYWYRQAAGRGLQLLFYSVGIGQISSEVPQNLSASRPQDRQFILSSKKLLLSDSGFYLCAWSVWFARERINTEAFFGQGTRLTVV.

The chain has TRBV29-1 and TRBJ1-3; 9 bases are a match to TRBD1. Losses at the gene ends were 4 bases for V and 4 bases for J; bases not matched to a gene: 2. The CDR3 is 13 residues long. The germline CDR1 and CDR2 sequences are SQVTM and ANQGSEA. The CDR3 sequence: CSVAGTGGNTIYF. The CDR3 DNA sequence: TGCAGCGTTGCCGGGACAGGGGGAAACACCATATATTTT.

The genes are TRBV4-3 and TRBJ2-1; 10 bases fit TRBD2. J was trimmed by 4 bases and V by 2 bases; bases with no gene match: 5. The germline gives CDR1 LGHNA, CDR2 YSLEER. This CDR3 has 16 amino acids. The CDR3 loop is CASSQTAGGTYNEQFF. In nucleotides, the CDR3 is TGCGCCAGCAGCCAAACAGCGGGGGGGACATACAATGAGCAGTTCTTC.

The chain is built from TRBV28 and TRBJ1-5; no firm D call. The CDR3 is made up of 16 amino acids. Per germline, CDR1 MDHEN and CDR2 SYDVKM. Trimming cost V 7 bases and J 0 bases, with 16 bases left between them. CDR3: CASNSWAGDSNQPQHF. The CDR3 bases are TGTGCCAGCAATTCCTGGGCGGGCGATAGCAATCAGCCCCAGCATTTT.

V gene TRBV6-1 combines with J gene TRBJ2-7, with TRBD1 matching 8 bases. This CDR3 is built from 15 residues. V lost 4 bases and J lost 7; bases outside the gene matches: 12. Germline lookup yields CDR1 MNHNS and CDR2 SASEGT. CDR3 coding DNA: TGTGCCAGCAGTGGGAGACAGGGGCCCTTGGAGGAGCAGTACTTC. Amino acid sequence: CASSGRQGPLEEQYF.

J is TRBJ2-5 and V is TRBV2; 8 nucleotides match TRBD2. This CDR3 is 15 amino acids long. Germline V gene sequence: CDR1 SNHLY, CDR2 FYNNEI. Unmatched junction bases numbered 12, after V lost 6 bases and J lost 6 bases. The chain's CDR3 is CASRVGLEGVQTQYF. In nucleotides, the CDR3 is TGTGCCAGCAGGGTGGGACTAGAGGGGGTACAGACCCAGTACTTC.

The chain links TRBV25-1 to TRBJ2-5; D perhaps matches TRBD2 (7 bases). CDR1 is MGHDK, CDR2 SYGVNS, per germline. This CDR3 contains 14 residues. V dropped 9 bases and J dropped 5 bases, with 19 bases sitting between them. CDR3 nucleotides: TGTGCCAGTCAGGAGGGGGGGGTCGGTGAGACCCAGTACTTC. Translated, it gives CASQEGGVGETQYF.

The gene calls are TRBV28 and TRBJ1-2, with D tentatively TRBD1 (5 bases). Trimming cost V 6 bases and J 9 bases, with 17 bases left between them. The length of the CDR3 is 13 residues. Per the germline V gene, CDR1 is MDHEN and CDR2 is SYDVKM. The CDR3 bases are TGTGCCAGCAGGCTACAGGACCTCTCCCGCTACACCTTC. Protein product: CASRLQDLSRYTF.

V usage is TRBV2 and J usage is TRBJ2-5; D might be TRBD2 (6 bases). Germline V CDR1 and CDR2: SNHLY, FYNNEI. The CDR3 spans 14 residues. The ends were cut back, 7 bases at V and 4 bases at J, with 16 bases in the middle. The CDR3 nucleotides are TGTGCCAGCAAACGGGCGGGAAGGGGAGAGACCCAGTACTTC. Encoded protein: CASKRAGRGETQYF. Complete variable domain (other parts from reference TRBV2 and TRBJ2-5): EPEVTQTPSHQVTQMGQEVILRCVPISNHLYFYWYRQILGQKVEFLVSFYNNEISEKSEIFDDQFSVERPDGSNFTLKIRSTKLEDSAMYFCASKRAGRGETQYFGPGTRLLVL.

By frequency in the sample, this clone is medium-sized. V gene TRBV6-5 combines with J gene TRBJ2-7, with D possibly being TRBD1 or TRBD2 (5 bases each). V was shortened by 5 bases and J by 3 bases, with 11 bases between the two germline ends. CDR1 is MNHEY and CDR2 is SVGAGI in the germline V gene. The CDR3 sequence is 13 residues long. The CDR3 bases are TGTGCCAGCAGTCCGGGACGGGACTACGAGCAGTACTTC. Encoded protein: CASSPGRDYEQYF.

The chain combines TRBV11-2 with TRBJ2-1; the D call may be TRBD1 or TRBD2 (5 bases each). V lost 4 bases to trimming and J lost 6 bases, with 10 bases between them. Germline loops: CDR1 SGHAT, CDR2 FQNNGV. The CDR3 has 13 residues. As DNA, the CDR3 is TGTGCCAGCAGCTCGGGACCCTCCAATGAGCAGTTCTTC. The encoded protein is CASSSGPSNEQFF.